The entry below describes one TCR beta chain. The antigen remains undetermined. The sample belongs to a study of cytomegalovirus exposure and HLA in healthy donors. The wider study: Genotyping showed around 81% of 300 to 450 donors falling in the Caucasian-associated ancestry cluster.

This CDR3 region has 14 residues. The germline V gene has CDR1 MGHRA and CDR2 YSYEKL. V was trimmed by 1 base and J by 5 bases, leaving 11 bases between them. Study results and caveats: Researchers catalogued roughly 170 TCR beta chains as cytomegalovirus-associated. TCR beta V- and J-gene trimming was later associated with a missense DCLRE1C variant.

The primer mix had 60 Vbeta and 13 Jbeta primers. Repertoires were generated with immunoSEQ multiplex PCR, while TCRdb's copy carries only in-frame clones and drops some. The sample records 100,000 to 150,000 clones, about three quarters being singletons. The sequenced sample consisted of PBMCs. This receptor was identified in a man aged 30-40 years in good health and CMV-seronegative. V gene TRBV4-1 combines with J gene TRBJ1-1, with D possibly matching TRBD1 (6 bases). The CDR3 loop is CASSQGTARTEAFF. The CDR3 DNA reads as TGCGCCAGCAGCCAAGGGACAGCCAGGACTGAAGCTTTCTTT.